The clone carrying this TCR beta chain was picked up a small number of times. The antigen is unknown. This CDR3 comprises 15 residues. In germline, CDR1 is MNHEY, CDR2 SVGAGI. Unmatched junction bases numbered 7, after V lost 5 bases and J lost 1 base. The sample is drawn from a study of CD8 T cells in Susac syndrome. Study-level findings and limits: The study recognized that the number of individuals in its TCR sequencing and HLA analysis was relatively small.

Negative magnetic isolation gave CD8+ and CD4+ cells; FACS enriched CD8+ TEMRA. Reverse transcription of 0.5 to 1 ug RNA was performed with random hexamers. TCRdb re-called the immunoSEQ multiplex PCR reads through MiXCR, storing one row per CDR3 protein. The data show 330,000 or so distinct CDR3 sequences, around 85% seen once. The chain employs TRBV6-5 and TRBJ2-5; TRBD1 matches at 7 bases. This receptor was obtained from a human donor with multiple sclerosis. The sequenced material came from CD8+ T cells from PBMCs. The CDR3 DNA sequence: TGTGCCAGCAGTCTGATAGGACAGGTCCAAGAGACCCAGTACTTC. It is translated as CASSLIGQVQETQYF.